The 23 T cell receptor beta chains reported below all come from one sample, sequenced in a study of blood T cell repertoires in COVID-19. This table comes from immunoSEQ multiplex PCR, and its TCRdb copy is limited to in-frame clones, with some not included. The sample has roughly 120,000 clones, roughly nine tenths seen once. What was sequenced was peripheral blood. These TCRs come from a man in his fifties or sixties with COVID-19, enrolled during active disease.

This CDR3 is CASSLGADYGYTF. Here the CDR3 DNA reads TGTGCCAGCAGTTTAGGGGCGGACTATGGCTACACCTTC. This rearrangement joins TRBV25-1 to TRBJ1-2, with a possible D match to TRBD1 (5 bases). Germline CDR1 MGHDK, CDR2 SYGVNS. Trimming shortened V by 5 bases and J by 3 bases, and 10 bases separated the two germline ends. This CDR3 is built from 13 residues.

V usage is TRBV18 and J usage is TRBJ2-1; D is undetermined. The germline CDR1 and CDR2 sequences are KGHSH and LQKENI. This CDR3 has 14 residues. V shed 3 bases and J shed 4 bases, with 10 bases lying between them. CDR3 bases: TGTGCCAGCTCACCGACACAGATATACAATGAGCAGTTCTTC. Amino acids: CASSPTQIYNEQFF.

This sequence joins TRBV2 and TRBJ1-5; no definite D call. The CDR3 sequence is 16 residues long. Germline assignment: CDR1 SNHLY and CDR2 FYNNEI. V was trimmed by 6 bases and J by 4 bases, leaving 19 bases between them. The CDR3 here is CASSRAGESQNQPQHF. For the CDR3, the DNA is TGTGCCAGCAGCCGGGCGGGAGAGTCCCAAAATCAGCCCCAGCATTTT.

The chain links TRBV12-3 or TRBV12-4 to TRBJ2-2; D is unresolved. This CDR3 comprises 12 residues. V lost 6 bases, J lost 3 bases, and 5 bases lay in between. CDR3 bases: TGTGCCAGCAGCCGAGACACCGGGGAGCTGTTTTTT. This gives the protein CASSRDTGELFF.

DNA for the CDR3: TGTGCCAGCAGCGTGCAACTAGCGGCGACCCAAGAGACCCAGTACTTC. Encoded protein: CASSVQLAATQETQYF. This sequence joins TRBV9 and TRBJ2-5; TRBD2 agrees at 8 bases. V lost 2 bases and J lost 1; bases outside the gene matches: 7. This CDR3 contains 16 residues. Germline V gene lookup returns CDR1 SGDLS and CDR2 YYNGEE.

The V and J genes are TRBV28 and TRBJ1-2; 12 bases map to TRBD1. Germline V gene data show CDR1 as MDHEN and CDR2 as SYDVKM. J gave up 6 bases and V 3 bases, and 8 bases lay outside the gene matches. This CDR3 spans 16 amino acids. The CDR3 loop is CASSFRGTGGADGYTF. In DNA, the CDR3 is TGTGCCAGCAGTTTCAGGGGGACAGGGGGCGCCGATGGCTACACCTTC.

This clone was seen only once. The chain links TRBV19 to TRBJ2-3; D possibly corresponds to TRBD2 (6 bases). The germline V gene encodes CDR1 LNHDA and CDR2 SQIVND (reference sequence). The V gene lost 0 bases and the J gene lost 3 bases, with 10 bases spanning the gap. CDR3 size: 15 residues. This CDR3 is CASSIDPGLTDTQYF. The CDR3 bases are TGTGCCAGTAGTATAGATCCGGGACTGACAGATACGCAGTATTTT.

The gene calls are TRBV6-1 and TRBJ2-3; D is uncertain. This CDR3 spans 15 amino acids. V gave up 3 bases and J gave up 0 bases, with 10 bases separating them. Germline V lookup: CDR1 MNHNS, CDR2 SASEGT. The CDR3 region is CASSDELESTDTQYF. The CDR3 DNA is TGTGCCAGCAGTGATGAGTTAGAGAGCACAGATACGCAGTATTTT.

This clone was detected only once. This rearrangement joins TRBV30 to TRBJ1-1; the D gene is possibly TRBD1 (6 bases). The germline V gene has CDR1 GTSNPN and CDR2 SVGIG (reference sequence). This CDR3 is 15 amino acids long. Trimming took 2 bases from V and 0 from J, leaving 13 bases between them. CDR3 nucleotide sequence: TGTGCCTGGAGTTCTAACCGGGACATGAACACTGAAGCTTTCTTT. The encoded protein is CAWSSNRDMNTEAFF.

A few counts support this clone. The chain couples TRBV7-2 to TRBJ2-7, with 7 bases fitting TRBD2. V was pared by 5 bases and J by 2 bases, with 9 bases of the junction left unmatched. The CDR3 runs 15 residues. Germline assignment: CDR1 SGHTA and CDR2 FQGNSA. The DNA for the CDR3 is TGTGCCAGCAGCACCACTAGCGTGACAGCCTACGAGCAGTACTTC. Encoded protein: CASSTTSVTAYEQYF. The full variable domain, in which reference TRBV7-2 and TRBJ2-7 provide the parts outside the CDR3, is GAGVSQSPSNKVTEKGKDVELRCDPISGHTALYWYRQSLGQGLEFLIYFQGNSAPDKSGLPSDRFSAERTGGSVSTLTIQRTQQEDSAVYLCASSTTSVTAYEQYFGPGTRLTVT.

The gene calls are TRBV6-6 and TRBJ1-2; TRBD1 matches at 7 bases. CDR3 size: 13 residues. The V segment lost 6 bases and the J segment 3 bases; nucleotides outside the gene matches: 4. Germline V gives CDR1 MNHNY, CDR2 SVGAGI (reference sequence). The CDR3 bases are TGTGCCAGCAGACAGGGGAGTGACTATGGCTACACCTTC. Residues: CASRQGSDYGYTF.

The chain recombines TRBV7-8 with TRBJ1-2; perhaps TRBD1 as D (6 bases). Per the germline V gene, CDR1 is SGHVS and CDR2 is FQNEAQ. V lost 2 bases to trimming and J lost 4 bases, with 8 bases between them. CDR3 size: 13 residues. The CDR3 is CASSLRQAYGYTF. The DNA for the CDR3 is TGTGCCAGCAGCTTAAGACAGGCCTATGGCTACACCTTC.

The chain uses TRBV27 and TRBJ2-5, with 7 positions matching TRBD2. Germline assignment: CDR1 MNHEY and CDR2 SMNVEV (reference sequence). CDR3 length: 15 amino acids. The V segment lost 6 bases and the J segment 5 bases; nucleotides outside the gene matches: 12. Here the CDR3 reads CASSSWGGTGETQYF. The DNA of the CDR3 is TGTGCCAGCAGCTCCTGGGGGGGGACTGGGGAGACCCAGTACTTC.

The V call is TRBV6-5, the J call TRBJ1-4, with 10 bases that match TRBD1. The CDR3 spans 14 residues. Germline-derived CDR1 and CDR2 are MNHEY and SVGAGI. The ends lost 6 bases at V and 7 bases at J; junction bases unmatched: 5. CDR3 sequence: CASRETGGFEKLFF. The CDR3 region has the DNA TGTGCCAGCAGAGAGACAGGGGGCTTTGAAAAACTGTTTTTT.

The J gene is TRBJ1-3, the V gene TRBV10-3; unclear D gene. Germline CDR1 is ENHRY and CDR2 is SYGVKD. Trimming left V 10 bases short and J 0 bases short, with 13 bases between. The CDR3 has 14 residues. CDR3 sequence: CASNRVTSGNTIYF. CDR3 coding DNA: TGTGCCAGCAACCGGGTCACCTCTGGAAACACCATATATTTT.

V and J are TRBV27 and TRBJ1-6; no clear D. V was shortened by 4 bases and J by 2 bases, with 9 bases between the two germline ends. Germline CDR1 MNHEY, CDR2 SMNVEV (reference sequence). The CDR3 totals 15 residues. The CDR3 coding sequence is TGTGCCAGCAGTTCGGAGAACGCCTATAATTCACCCCTCCACTTT. Translation: CASSSENAYNSPLHF.

Only one count was recorded for this clone. This rearrangement joins TRBV5-6 to TRBJ1-1; 8 nucleotides agree with TRBD1. V lost 3 bases to trimming and J lost 0 bases; unmatched junction nucleotides: 7. The CDR3 totals 16 residues. Germline values: CDR1 SGHDT, CDR2 YYEEEE. For the CDR3, the DNA is TGTGCCAGCAGCTACCGGGACAGGACTTTGAACACTGAAGCTTTCTTT. This sequence encodes CASSYRDRTLNTEAFF. Supplemented by reference TRBV5-6 and TRBJ1-1, the full variable domain reads DAGVTQSPTHLIKTRGQQVTLRCSPKSGHDTVSWYQQALGQGPQFIFQYYEEEERQRGNFPDRFSGHQFPNYSSELNVNALLLGDSALYLCASSYRDRTLNTEAFFGQGTRLTVV.

This chain uses TRBV6-5 with TRBJ1-2; D is ambiguous. CDR3 length: 12 residues. V was cut by 5 bases and J by 3 bases, with 7 bases left in between. CDR1 MNHEY and CDR2 SVGAGI come from the germline V gene. The CDR3 DNA reads TGTGCCAGCAGTCAGGAAGACTATGGCTACACCTTC. It translates to CASSQEDYGYTF.

This rearrangement joins TRBV9 to TRBJ1-6, with 9 bases that match TRBD1. Losses at the gene ends were 2 bases for V and 7 bases for J; bases not matched to a gene: 1. Germline V gene data show CDR1 as SGDLS and CDR2 as YYNGEE. The CDR3 has 14 amino acids. CDR3 protein: CASSVGTGNSPLHF. The CDR3 DNA reads as TGTGCCAGCAGCGTCGGGACAGGGAATTCACCCCTCCACTTT. Full variable domain (rest looked up from reference TRBV9 and TRBJ1-6): DSGVTQTPKHLITATGQRVTLRCSPRSGDLSVYWYQQSLDQGLQFLIQYYNGEERAKGNILERFSAQQFPDLHSELNLSSLELGDSALYFCASSVGTGNSPLHFGNGTRLTVT.

The V and J genes are TRBV2 and TRBJ2-3; TRBD1 agrees at 9 bases. V lost 7 bases, J lost 3 bases, and 5 bases stayed unmatched. The CDR3 is 14 amino acids. Germline assignment: CDR1 SNHLY and CDR2 FYNNEI. DNA of the CDR3: TGTGCCAGCACAGGACAGGGGACGACAGATACGCAGTATTTT. Its protein is CASTGQGTTDTQYF.

The genes are TRBV28 and TRBJ1-2, with 8 bases aligning to TRBD1. V lost 6 bases, J lost 3 bases, and 6 bases stayed unmatched. Germline CDR1 MDHEN, CDR2 SYDVKM. The CDR3 extends over 14 amino acids. Here the CDR3 DNA reads TGTGCCAGCAGAAGTACAGGGGGTGACTATGGCTACACCTTC. Amino acid sequence: CASRSTGGDYGYTF.

J is TRBJ2-2 and V is TRBV19; 11 nucleotides match TRBD2. Germline CDR1 reads LNHDA; CDR2 reads SQIVND (reference sequence). The length of the CDR3 is 15 residues. The V gene end was trimmed by 8 bases and the J gene end by 5 bases; junction bases not matched to a gene: 7. In nucleotides, the CDR3 is TGTGCCAGTTCCCCCGGGACTAGCGGAACCGGGGAGCTGTTTTTT. Its translation is CASSPGTSGTGELFF.

This chain joins TRBV4-1 and TRBJ2-4, with 8 bases fitting TRBD2. The CDR3 is made up of 17 amino acids. The V and J ends lost 6 bases and 3 bases, in that order; junction bases with no gene match: 13. Germline V gives CDR1 MGHRA, CDR2 YSYEKL. The CDR3, as DNA: TGCGCCAGCAGGTCCCCGGGGGGGAGGGCCGACAAAAACATTCAGTACTTC. Translating gives CASRSPGGRADKNIQYF.